This TCR beta chain was sequenced for a study of T cell clonotyping in hematopoietic cell transplantation (dated by TCRdb to the early 2020s). Regarding the research as a whole: A total of fewer than 150 blood samples were gathered in the study from under 40 consecutive transplant recipients along with their related donors. Recruitment of patients was conducted between late 2015 and early 2017, and follow-up was continued until late 2020 or death.

The label giving this sample's time point can be read as: 30 days after allo-HCT. Blood samples were obtained from recipients approximately 28 days before transplant and at days 30, 100 and 180 after transplant. Using Nuclei Lysis Solution, genomic DNA was extracted from unfractionated peripheral blood mononuclear cells that were either fresh or cryopreserved. A note on this clone: Its antigen is unknown. Base qualities are not provided; no much larger clone lies one nucleotide away.

The immunoSEQ assay, a bias-controlled multiplex PCR using V- and J-specific primers, was used to amplify TCR beta CDR3 regions from genomic DNA. In a second PCR step, the CDR3 amplicons were tagged with a proprietary barcode plus Illumina adapter sequences. CDR3 libraries were sequenced on an Illumina MiSeq instrument. From the authors' description of their analysis: Export and quality control were performed with immunoSEQ Analyzer 3.0, and downstream analyses were performed with R Bioconductor and Immunarch. Only productive rearrangements in the normalized downsampled data set were used to calculate repertoire metrics. In the normalized cohort, clonotypes with more than 5 templates were defined as pathologically expanded. Repertoire diversity was measured with the Inverse Simpson Index. The non-normalized data set was used for CMV-specificity analyses so that all clonotypes could be captured. The immuneACCESS repertoire file appears here via TCRdb, limited to in-frame rearrangements. These files lack a portion of the clones; in checked studies, under half of the deficit traces to unresolved V genes, and the cause of the others is not known. That table furnishes V, J and clone size, whereas the DNA furnished D and trimming. The sample contains 6,000 or so clones, around 32% of them found a single time. 15% to 20% of the sample comes from the top ten.

The investigation overall reported the following: Inverse Simpson Index values from donors and from recipients before transplant predicted broader TCR repertoire diversity after transplant. The sample size was limited and the cells went unsorted, which meant the CD4 and CD8 repertoire contributions could not be told apart. Recipient TCR diversity fell after transplant, with pathologically expanded clonotypes rising progressively from day 30 to day 180. Only a small fraction of recipient repertoires overlapped donor repertoires, with over 95% appearing de novo at the given depth.

Cut back by 1 base and 5 bases, the V and J ends lie 13 bases apart. Sequences SGHDT (CDR1) and YYEEEE (CDR2) are obtained from the germline V gene. Including the terminal cysteine and phenylalanine, the CDR3 comprises 14 residues. The entry retains the CDR3 DNA only, 42 bases that are in frame from base 1. The sequence derives from a female patient between 50 and 60 years old who had an allogeneic stem cell transplant from an unrelated donor, so the T cells may come from the graft donor. Some clones in this sample may be carry-over from other donors' samples. Here the sequenced sample was peripheral blood mononuclear cells, taken 30 days after allogeneic stem cell transplant. The sequence links TRBV5-6 to TRBJ2-7; tentative D gene TRBD2, with 5 bases matching. The DNA reads as follows: TGTGCCAGCAGCTTGAGGCCTACCGGGGACGAGCAGTACTTC. This is translated as CASSLRPTGDEQYF.